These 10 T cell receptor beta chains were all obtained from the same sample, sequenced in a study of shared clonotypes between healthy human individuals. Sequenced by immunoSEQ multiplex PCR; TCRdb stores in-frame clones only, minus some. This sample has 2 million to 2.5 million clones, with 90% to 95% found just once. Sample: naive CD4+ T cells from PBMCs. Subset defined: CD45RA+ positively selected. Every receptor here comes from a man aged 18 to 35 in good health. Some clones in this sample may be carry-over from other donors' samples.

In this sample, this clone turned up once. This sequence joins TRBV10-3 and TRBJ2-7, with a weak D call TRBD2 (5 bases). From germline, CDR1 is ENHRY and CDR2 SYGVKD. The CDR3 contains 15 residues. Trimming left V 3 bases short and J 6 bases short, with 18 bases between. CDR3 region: CAISDPTSAASEQYF. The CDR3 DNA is TGTGCCATCAGTGATCCAACTTCAGCGGCCTCCGAGCAGTACTTC.

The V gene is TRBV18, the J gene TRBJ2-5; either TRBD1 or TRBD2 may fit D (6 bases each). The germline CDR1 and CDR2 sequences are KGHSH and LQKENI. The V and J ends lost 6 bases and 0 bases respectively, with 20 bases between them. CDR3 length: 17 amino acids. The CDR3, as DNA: TGTGCCAGCTCCCGCAACGGGGGCCTTTGGTACCAAGAGACCCAGTACTTC. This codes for CASSRNGGLWYQETQYF. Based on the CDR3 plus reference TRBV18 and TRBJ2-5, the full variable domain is NAGVMQNPRHLVRRRGQEARLRCSPMKGHSHVYWYRQLPEEGLKFMVYLQKENIIDESGMPKERFSAEFPKEGPSILRIQQVVRGDSAAYFCASSRNGGLWYQETQYFGPGTRLLVL.

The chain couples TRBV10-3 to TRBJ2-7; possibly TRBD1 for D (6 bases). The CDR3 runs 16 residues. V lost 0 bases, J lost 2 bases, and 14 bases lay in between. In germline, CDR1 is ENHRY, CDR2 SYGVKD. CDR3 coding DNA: TGTGCCATCAGTGAGTCGAAAGGGGGAAAAACCTACGAGCAGTACTTC. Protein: CAISESKGGKTYEQYF.

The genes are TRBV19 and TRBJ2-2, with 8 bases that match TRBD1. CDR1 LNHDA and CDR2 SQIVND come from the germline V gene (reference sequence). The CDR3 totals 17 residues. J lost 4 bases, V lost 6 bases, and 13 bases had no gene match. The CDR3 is CASSWKPGGAGTGELFF. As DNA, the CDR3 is TGTGCCAGTAGCTGGAAACCAGGGGGCGCGGGCACCGGGGAGCTGTTTTTT.

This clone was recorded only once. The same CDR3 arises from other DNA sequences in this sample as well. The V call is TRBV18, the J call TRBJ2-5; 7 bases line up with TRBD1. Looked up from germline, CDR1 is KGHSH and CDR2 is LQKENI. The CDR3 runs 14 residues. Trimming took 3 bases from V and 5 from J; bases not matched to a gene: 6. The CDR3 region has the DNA TGTGCCAGCTCACCGTACAGGGGTGGCGAGACCCAGTACTTC. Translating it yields CASSPYRGGETQYF.

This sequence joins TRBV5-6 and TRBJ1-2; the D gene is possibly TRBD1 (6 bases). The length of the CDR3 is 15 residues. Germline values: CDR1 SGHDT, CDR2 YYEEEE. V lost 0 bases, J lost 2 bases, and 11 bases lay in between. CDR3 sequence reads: CASSLGPGGNYGYTF. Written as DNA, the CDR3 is TGTGCCAGCAGCTTGGGTCCGGGGGGCAACTATGGCTACACCTTC.

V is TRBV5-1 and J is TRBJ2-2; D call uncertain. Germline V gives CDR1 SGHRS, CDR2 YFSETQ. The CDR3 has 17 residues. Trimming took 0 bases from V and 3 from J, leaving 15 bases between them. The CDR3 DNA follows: TGCGCCAGCAGCTTGGCCAGGAACGGAATTTACACCGGGGAGCTGTTTTTT. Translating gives CASSLARNGIYTGELFF. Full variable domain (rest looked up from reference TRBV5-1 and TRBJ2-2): KAGVTQTPRYLIKTRGQQVTLSCSPISGHRSVSWYQQTPGQGLQFLFEYFSETQRNKGNFPGRFSGRQFSNSRSEMNVSTLELGDSALYLCASSLARNGIYTGELFFGEGSRLTVL.

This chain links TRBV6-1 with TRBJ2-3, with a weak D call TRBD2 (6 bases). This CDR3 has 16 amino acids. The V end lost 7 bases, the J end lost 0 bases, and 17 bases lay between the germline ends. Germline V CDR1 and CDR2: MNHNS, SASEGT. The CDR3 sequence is CASIDDFGTSTDTQYF. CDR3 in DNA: TGTGCCAGCATTGATGACTTCGGGACTAGCACAGATACGCAGTATTTT.

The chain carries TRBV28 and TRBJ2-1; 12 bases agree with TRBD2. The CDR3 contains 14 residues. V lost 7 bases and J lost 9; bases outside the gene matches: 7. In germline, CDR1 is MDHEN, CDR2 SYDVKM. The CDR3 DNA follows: TGTGCCAGCAAAAAGACTAGCGGGAGTTTTGAGCAGTTCTTC. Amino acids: CASKKTSGSFEQFF.

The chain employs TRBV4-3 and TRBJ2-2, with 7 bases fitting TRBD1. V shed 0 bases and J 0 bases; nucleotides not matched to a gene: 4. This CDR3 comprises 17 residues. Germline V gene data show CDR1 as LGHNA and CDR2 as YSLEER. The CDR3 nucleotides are TGCGCCAGCAGCCAAGATGTGGGGACAGCGAACACCGGGGAGCTGTTTTTT. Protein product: CASSQDVGTANTGELFF.